This note documents a single T cell receptor beta chain sequence. Antigen: not known. These data come from a study of shared clonotypes between healthy human individuals. Overall study context: Ranging from 18 to 49 in age, donors were two women and three men. General observations from the study: The sharing of about 5% of naive CD4 clonotypes was seen across a few donors. Sorted-subset samples were not fully sequenced, rarefaction indicated.

Sorted subsets were amplified in replicate PCRs using 200 to 250 ng DNA, around 30,000 T cell genomes. The repertoire was sequenced with immunoSEQ multiplex PCR; TCRdb's copy has only in-frame clones and lacks some. The sample includes over 750,000 clones, roughly 96% of them seen just once. The germline V gene encodes CDR1 LGHNA and CDR2 YSLEER. This CDR3 has 15 amino acids. V lost 3 bases and J lost 5; bases outside the gene matches: 7. The naive CD8 fraction comprised CD45RO-negative cells positively selected for CCR7 and excluded terminally differentiated effector memory CD45RA+ cells. Sequencing was performed on naive CD8+ T cells sorted from blood. The V and J genes are TRBV4-3 and TRBJ2-7, with 10 bases identical to TRBD1. The clonotype originates from a man aged 30 to 45 in good health. The CDR3 nucleotides read TGCGCCAGCAGCCAGACGGGACAGGGGTTCCACGAGCAGTACTTC. This translates into CASSQTGQGFHEQYF.